The rows below give T cell receptor beta chains drawn from one sample of a study of cytomegalovirus exposure and HLA in healthy donors. TCRdb keeps only in-frame clones here, not all; method: immunoSEQ multiplex PCR. The repertoire holds approximately 210,000 clones, with roughly three quarters as singletons. Sample: PBMCs. These receptors all come from a woman aged 45-60 years in good health and CMV-seronegative. The CDR3 runs from the conserved cysteine through the conserved F or W. Each record gives: J gene, V gene, CDR3 protein.

J gene: TRBJ2-7; V gene: TRBV28; CDR3 protein: CASSSPGQSFEQYF
J gene: TRBJ1-1; V gene: TRBV5-1; CDR3 protein: CASTANRGNTEAFF
J gene: TRBJ1-1; V gene: TRBV10-3; CDR3 protein: CAISGGGFDTEAFF
J gene: TRBJ1-2; V gene: TRBV29-1; CDR3 protein: CSVEDWGRADYGYTF
J gene: TRBJ1-1; V gene: TRBV19; CDR3 protein: CASSTGQGNTEAFF
J gene: TRBJ2-4; V gene: TRBV27; CDR3 protein: CASSLTGGGIQYF
J gene: TRBJ1-1; V gene: TRBV5-8; CDR3 protein: CASSSSALNTEAFF
J gene: TRBJ1-2; V gene: TRBV28; CDR3 protein: CASFVAGGLANYGYTF
J gene: TRBJ2-3; V gene: TRBV5-1; CDR3 protein: CASSLSTGAVDTQYF
J gene: TRBJ2-7; V gene: TRBV7-9; CDR3 protein: CASSPRTVSSYEQYF
J gene: TRBJ2-3; V gene: TRBV7-2; CDR3 protein: CASSFYSWLAANTDTQYF
J gene: TRBJ1-2; V gene: TRBV2; CDR3 protein: CASSGGGDYYGYTF
J gene: TRBJ2-7; V gene: TRBV5-4; CDR3 protein: CASSFARGLEQYF
J gene: TRBJ2-6; V gene: TRBV18; CDR3 protein: CASSGTSGKAGANVLTF
J gene: TRBJ2-1; V gene: TRBV5-1; CDR3 protein: CASTQGRGPTSSYNEQFF
J gene: TRBJ2-3; V gene: TRBV5-6; CDR3 protein: CASSLEGLAGGITQYF
J gene: TRBJ1-2; V gene: TRBV20-1; CDR3 protein: CSATDGYTF
J gene: TRBJ2-5; V gene: TRBV5-4; CDR3 protein: CASSFGGQGAGETQYF
J gene: TRBJ2-5; V gene: TRBV7-2; CDR3 protein: CASSGTRGLIEETQYF
J gene: TRBJ2-7; V gene: TRBV27; CDR3 protein: CASSFAGGQFYEQYF
J gene: TRBJ2-3; V gene: TRBV5-1; CDR3 protein: CASCPLAPRTDTQYF
J gene: TRBJ2-7; V gene: TRBV5-1; CDR3 protein: CASSLLTSLYEQYF
J gene: TRBJ1-2; V gene: TRBV7-2; CDR3 protein: CASSLYQGADYGYTF
J gene: TRBJ2-3; V gene: TRBV4-3; CDR3 protein: CASSPEPGLVSDTQYF
J gene: TRBJ1-5; V gene: TRBV18; CDR3 protein: CASSPADGNQPQHF
J gene: TRBJ2-1; V gene: TRBV11-3; CDR3 protein: CASSLDGREPYNEQFF